The 20 T cell receptor beta chains below come from one sample, sequenced in a study of cytomegalovirus exposure and HLA in healthy donors. Amplification used 60 Vbeta primers and 13 Jbeta primers. Profiled with immunoSEQ multiplex PCR; TCRdb holds only in-frame clones, not every one. The top ten clones hold 14% of a sample with about 100,000 clones, roughly 70% of them seen once. Source material: PBMCs. The receptors shown here come from a woman in her thirties or forties in good health and CMV-seropositive.

The rearrangement joins TRBV5-5 to TRBJ2-4; TRBD1 might be the D (6 bases). The CDR3 has 16 residues. The germline V and J ends were trimmed by 4 bases and 0 bases, with 14 bases remaining between them. CDR1 and CDR2 from the germline V gene are SGHKS and YYEKEE (reference sequence). The CDR3 reads CASSGGDRIAKNIQYF. CDR3 DNA: TGTGCCAGCAGCGGAGGTGACAGGATAGCCAAAAACATTCAGTACTTC.

CDR3 bases: TGTGCCAGCAGCCAAGGACTGATCAATCAGCCCCAGCATTTT. Translating it yields CASSQGLINQPQHF. The chain employs TRBV28 and TRBJ1-5; unclear D gene. With 6 bases removed from V and 3 bases from J, the gap between germline ends came to 12 bases. The length of the CDR3 is 14 residues. In germline, CDR1 is MDHEN, CDR2 SYDVKM.

This chain uses TRBV9 with TRBJ2-5; 9 positions agree with TRBD2. Germline loops: CDR1 SGDLS, CDR2 YYNGEE. V lost 4 bases to trimming and J lost 2 bases; unmatched junction nucleotides: 6. CDR3 length: 15 residues. CDR3 loop: CASSTSGGTQETQYF. CDR3 in DNA: TGTGCCAGCAGCACCAGCGGGGGGACACAAGAGACCCAGTACTTC.

The genes are TRBV30 and TRBJ2-7; 7 nucleotides match TRBD1. This CDR3 is 12 amino acids long. The germline gives CDR1 GTSNPN, CDR2 SVGIG (reference sequence). V lost 3 bases and J lost 6; bases outside the gene matches: 5. CDR3 amino acids: CAWSMGQREQYF. CDR3 sequence (DNA): TGTGCCTGGAGCATGGGACAGCGCGAGCAGTACTTC.

Only one count was recorded for this clone. The chain combines TRBV6-4 with TRBJ2-3; possibly TRBD2 for D (5 bases). Germline CDR1 is MRHNA and CDR2 is SNTAGT. V was clipped by 0 bases and J by 4 bases, with 8 bases between them. The CDR3 loop spans 14 amino acids. DNA for the CDR3: TGTGCCAGCAGTGACTCCGGGGAGTCAGATACGCAGTATTTT. Encoded protein: CASSDSGESDTQYF.

This clone was detected only a few times. The chain joins TRBV7-3 to TRBJ2-3; the D gene is possibly TRBD2 (5 bases). Germline assignment: CDR1 SGHTA and CDR2 FQGTGA. The CDR3 is 14 residues long. The V and J ends lost 6 bases and 3 bases respectively, with 13 bases between them. CDR3 residues: CASSPGDNTDTQYF. The DNA of the CDR3 is TGTGCCAGCAGTCCCGGGGATAATACAGATACGCAGTATTTT.

This clone was seen once. The genes are TRBV5-4 and TRBJ1-4; TRBD1 might be the D (5 bases). Trimming took off 0 bases at V and 5 bases at J, with 11 bases between the two ends. The CDR3 extends over 15 amino acids. Germline V gene lookup returns CDR1 SGHNT and CDR2 YYREEE (reference sequence). The CDR3 spells CASSLDGHSNEKLFF. The CDR3 nucleotides are TGTGCCAGCAGCTTGGATGGACACTCCAATGAAAAACTGTTTTTT. The whole variable domain, remainder taken from reference TRBV5-4 and TRBJ1-4, is ETGVTQSPTHLIKTRGQQVTLRCSSQSGHNTVSWYQQALGQGPQFIFQYYREEENGRGNFPPRFSGLQFPNYSSELNVNALELDDSALYLCASSLDGHSNEKLFFGSGTQLSVL.

J is TRBJ2-2 and V is TRBV5-1; D ambiguous. The V end lost 1 base, the J end lost 2 bases, and 6 bases lay between the germline ends. Per germline, CDR1 SGHRS and CDR2 YFSETQ. CDR3 length: 14 amino acids. The DNA for the CDR3 is TGCGCCAGCAGCTTGTCTCCCAACACCGGGGAGCTGTTTTTT. Translated, it gives CASSLSPNTGELFF.

This clone has a handful of counts. The CDR3 region is CASSPRDTGSEAFF. In nucleotides, the CDR3 is TGTGCCAGCAGCCCTCGGGACACAGGATCTGAAGCTTTCTTT. J is TRBJ1-1 and V is TRBV9; D perhaps matches TRBD1 (6 bases). Germline lookup yields CDR1 SGDLS and CDR2 YYNGEE. The CDR3 has 14 residues. Trimming cost V 4 bases and J 6 bases, with 16 bases left between them.

The chain recombines TRBV10-3 with TRBJ1-1; TRBD1 aligns across 7 bases. Germline trimming cut 3 bases from V and 1 base from J; bases unmatched to any gene: 5. CDR3 size: 15 residues. Germline CDR1 and CDR2: ENHRY and SYGVKD. The CDR3 coding sequence is TGTGCCATCAGTGAACAGGGGCCGGAGAACACTGAAGCTTTCTTT. Translating it yields CAISEQGPENTEAFF.

The chain has TRBV11-1 and TRBJ2-5, with 8 bases lining up with TRBD2. With V trimmed by 0 bases and J by 4 bases, 1 base remained unmatched. The CDR3 is 14 residues long. Germline-derived CDR1 and CDR2 are SGHAT and FQDESV (reference sequence). The CDR3 sequence: CASSLAAGAETQYF. The CDR3 coding sequence is TGTGCCAGCAGCTTAGCAGCGGGGGCAGAGACCCAGTACTTC.

The gene calls are TRBV6-6 and TRBJ2-3; D is perhaps TRBD2 (6 bases). Germline assignment: CDR1 MNHNY and CDR2 SVGAGI (reference sequence). The CDR3 extends over 12 amino acids. The V end lost 10 bases, the J end lost 8 bases, and 16 bases lay between the germline ends. CDR3 nucleotides: TGTGCCATCAGCGAGGCGGAGGGTACGCAGTATTTT. Translation: CAISEAEGTQYF.

V usage is TRBV5-1 and J usage is TRBJ1-3; 7 positions agree with TRBD1. The CDR3 extends over 16 amino acids. With V trimmed by 0 bases and J by 0 bases, 3 bases remained unmatched. Germline V gives CDR1 SGHRS, CDR2 YFSETQ. The CDR3 nucleotides are TGCGCCAGCAGCTTGGCCGACAGGGCCTCTGGAAACACCATATATTTT. Translating gives CASSLADRASGNTIYF. Based on the CDR3 plus reference TRBV5-1 and TRBJ1-3, the full variable domain is KAGVTQTPRYLIKTRGQQVTLSCSPISGHRSVSWYQQTPGQGLQFLFEYFSETQRNKGNFPGRFSGRQFSNSRSEMNVSTLELGDSALYLCASSLADRASGNTIYFGEGSWLTVV.

V gene TRBV5-1 combines with J gene TRBJ2-3; maybe TRBD2 (6 bases). Looked up from germline, CDR1 is SGHRS and CDR2 is YFSETQ. V lost 4 bases to trimming and J lost 4 bases, with 19 bases between them. This CDR3 contains 16 residues. The CDR3 coding sequence is TGCGCCAGCAGCCCCCTGGCGGGGACGGGAGCAGATACGCAGTATTTT. It translates to CASSPLAGTGADTQYF.

The rearrangement links TRBV4-2 to TRBJ1-3, with D possibly TRBD1 on 5 matching bases. V lost 6 bases, J lost 1 base, and 16 bases lay in between. Germline-derived CDR1 and CDR2 are LGHNA and YNFKEQ. CDR3 size: 16 residues. DNA of the CDR3: TGTGCCAGCAGTTGGGGGGAACAAGCTTCTGGAAACACCATATATTTT. Protein product: CASSWGEQASGNTIYF.

The J gene is TRBJ2-1, the V gene TRBV29-1; a weak D match, TRBD1 (6 bases). The CDR3 is made up of 12 amino acids. The V gene's germline CDR1 is SQVTM and CDR2 ANQGSEA. The V end lost 5 bases, the J end lost 6 bases, and 11 bases lay between the germline ends. CDR3 nucleotides: TGCAGCGTTTATGACAGGTTCAATGAGCAGTTCTTC. Protein sequence: CSVYDRFNEQFF.

CDR3 sequence (DNA): TGTGCCAGCAGCTTAGGGAGCGGGGGGCCCTACGAGCAGTACTTC. Translation: CASSLGSGGPYEQYF. This chain joins TRBV7-8 and TRBJ2-7; 9 positions agree with TRBD2. Germline V gives CDR1 SGHVS, CDR2 FQNEAQ. The trim removed 1 base at V and 2 bases at J, leaving 3 bases unmatched. The CDR3 totals 15 residues.

This chain uses TRBV7-2 with TRBJ2-3; TRBD1 might be the D (7 bases). Germline CDR1 is SGHTA and CDR2 is FQGNSA. Trimming took off 3 bases at V and 0 bases at J, with 16 bases between the two ends. This CDR3 is built from 17 residues. As DNA, the CDR3 is TGTGCCAGCAGCTTTTGGGGAGGACAGGTCAGCACAGATACGCAGTATTTT. Protein product: CASSFWGGQVSTDTQYF.

Comments on this clone: The junction does not match germline at one end; this may be a read error. The chain recombines TRBV5-1 with TRBJ1-3, with 8 bases identical to TRBD1. This CDR3 has 11 amino acids. In germline, CDR1 is SGHRS, CDR2 YFSETQ. CDR3 protein: CASSSGQGAHF. CDR3 sequence (DNA): TGCGCCAGCAGCTCTGGACAGGGTGCACATTTT.

This clone appeared once. The chain carries TRBV10-3 and TRBJ2-7; 9 positions agree with TRBD1. The CDR3 runs to 15 residues. Germline lookup yields CDR1 ENHRY and CDR2 SYGVKD. With 4 bases clipped from V and 4 bases from J, the junction kept 8 bases outside the gene matches. CDR3 in amino acids: CAISAPGQGYYEQYF. CDR3 bases: TGTGCCATCAGTGCTCCGGGACAGGGTTATTACGAGCAGTACTTC.